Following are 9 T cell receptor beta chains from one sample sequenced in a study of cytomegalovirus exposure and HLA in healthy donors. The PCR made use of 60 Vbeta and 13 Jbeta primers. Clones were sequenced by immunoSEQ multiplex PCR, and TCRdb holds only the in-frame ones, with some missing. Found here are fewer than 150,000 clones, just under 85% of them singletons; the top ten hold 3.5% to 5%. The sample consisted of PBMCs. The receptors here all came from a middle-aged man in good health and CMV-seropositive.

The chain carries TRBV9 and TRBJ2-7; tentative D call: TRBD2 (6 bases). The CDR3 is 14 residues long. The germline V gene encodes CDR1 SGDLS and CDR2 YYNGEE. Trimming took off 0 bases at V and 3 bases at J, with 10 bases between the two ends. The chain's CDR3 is CASSVGQEGYEQYF. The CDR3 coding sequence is TGTGCCAGCAGCGTAGGGCAGGAGGGCTACGAGCAGTACTTC.

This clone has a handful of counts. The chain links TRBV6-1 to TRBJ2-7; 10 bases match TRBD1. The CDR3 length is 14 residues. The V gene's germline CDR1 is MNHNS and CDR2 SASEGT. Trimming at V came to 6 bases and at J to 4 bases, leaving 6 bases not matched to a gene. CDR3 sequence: CASRTGQGFYEQYF. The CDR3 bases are TGTGCCAGCAGGACGGGACAGGGGTTTTACGAGCAGTACTTC.

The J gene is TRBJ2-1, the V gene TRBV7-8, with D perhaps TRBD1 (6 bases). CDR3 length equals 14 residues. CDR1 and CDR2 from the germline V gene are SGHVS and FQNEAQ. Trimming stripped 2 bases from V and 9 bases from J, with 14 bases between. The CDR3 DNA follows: TGTGCCAGCAGCTTAACAGGGAGTCATTCTGAGCAGTTCTTC. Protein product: CASSLTGSHSEQFF.

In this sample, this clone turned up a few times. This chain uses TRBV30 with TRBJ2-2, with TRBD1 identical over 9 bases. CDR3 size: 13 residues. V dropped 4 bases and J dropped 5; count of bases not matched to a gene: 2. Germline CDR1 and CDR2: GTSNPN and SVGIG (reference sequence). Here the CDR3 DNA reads TGTGCCTGGAACGACAGGGGGACCGGGGAGCTGTTTTTT. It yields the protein CAWNDRGTGELFF.

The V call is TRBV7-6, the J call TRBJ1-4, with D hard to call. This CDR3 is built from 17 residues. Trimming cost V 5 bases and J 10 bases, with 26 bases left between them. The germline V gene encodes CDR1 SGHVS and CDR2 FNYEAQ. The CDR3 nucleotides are TGTGCCAGCAGCCCCCTCGACGCGGGCGGGGAGGCGGGAAAACTGTTTTTT. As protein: CASSPLDAGGEAGKLFF.

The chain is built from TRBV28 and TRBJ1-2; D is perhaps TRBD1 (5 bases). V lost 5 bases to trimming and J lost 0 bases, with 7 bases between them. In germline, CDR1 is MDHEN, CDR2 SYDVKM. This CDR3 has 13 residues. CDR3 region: CASSMTANYGYTF. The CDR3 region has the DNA TGTGCCAGCAGTATGACAGCTAACTATGGCTACACCTTC.

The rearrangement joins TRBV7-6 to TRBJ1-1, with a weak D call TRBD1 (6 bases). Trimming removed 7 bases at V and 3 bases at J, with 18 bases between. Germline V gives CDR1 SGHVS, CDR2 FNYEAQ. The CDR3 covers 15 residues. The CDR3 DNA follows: TGTGCCAGCACCCCGTATGGAGGGGGGGACACTGAAGCTTTCTTT. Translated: CASTPYGGGDTEAFF.

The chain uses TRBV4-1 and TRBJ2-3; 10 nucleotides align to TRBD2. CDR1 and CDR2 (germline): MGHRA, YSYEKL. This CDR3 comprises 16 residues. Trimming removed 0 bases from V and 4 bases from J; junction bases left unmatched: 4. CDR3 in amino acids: CASSQDLAGAADTQYF. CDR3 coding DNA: TGCGCCAGCAGCCAAGATCTAGCGGGGGCGGCAGATACGCAGTATTTT.

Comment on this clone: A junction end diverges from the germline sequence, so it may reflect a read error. This CDR3 is CSSSFRRGVSGANVLTF. Written as DNA, the CDR3 is TGTTCCAGCAGCTTTCGGCGGGGGGTATCTGGGGCCAACGTCCTGACTTTC. This rearrangement joins TRBV7-9 to TRBJ2-6, with 8 bases identical to TRBD2. The CDR3 has 17 amino acids. Looked up from germline, CDR1 is SEHNR and CDR2 is FQNEAQ (reference sequence).